Below, 27 T cell receptor beta chains from the same sample are listed, as sequenced in a study of blood T cell repertoires in COVID-19. The method was immunoSEQ multiplex PCR; TCRdb's version includes in-frame clones alone and lacks a portion of them. Of under 150,000 clones in the sample, 88% were seen once. Sample: PBMCs or T cells enriched from blood (not recorded which). These receptors originate from a woman in her 30s with acute COVID-19.

This chain links TRBV4-3 with TRBJ1-3; no firm D call. CDR3 length: 17 amino acids. Trimming took 0 bases from V and 0 from J, leaving 12 bases between them. The germline CDR1 and CDR2 sequences are LGHNA and YSLEER. This CDR3 reads CASSQDRVSYSGNTIYF. CDR3 nucleotide sequence: TGCGCCAGCAGCCAAGATCGGGTGTCGTACTCTGGAAACACCATATATTTT.

V gene TRBV9 combines with J gene TRBJ2-1, with 8 bases aligning to TRBD1. The CDR3 sequence is 19 residues long. After removal of 0 bases from V and 4 bases from J, the junction contained 15 bases not matched to a gene. CDR1 is SGDLS, CDR2 YYNGEE, per germline. For the CDR3, the DNA is TGTGCCAGCAGCGTAGAAAGGGGGCGAGGTGGACAGGGTTACAATGAGCAGTTCTTC. It encodes CASSVERGRGGQGYNEQFF.

The table lists this clone with a count of one. The chain carries TRBV6-2 or TRBV6-3 and TRBJ1-2; 9 nucleotides agree with TRBD1. This CDR3 comprises 19 residues. After removal of 0 bases from V and 4 bases from J, the junction contained 15 bases not matched to a gene. CDR1 MNHEY and CDR2 SVGEGT come from the germline V gene. The CDR3 is CASSYSHVTGGAPLYGYTF. For the CDR3, the DNA is TGTGCCAGCAGTTACTCTCACGTCACAGGGGGCGCGCCCCTCTATGGCTACACCTTC.

CDR3 nucleotides: TGTGCCTTCCAGACAGATAGAATCACAGATACGCAGTATTTT. This encodes CAFQTDRITDTQYF. J is TRBJ2-3 and V is TRBV30; TRBD1 might be the D (5 bases). The CDR3 length is 14 residues. Germline V lookup: CDR1 GTSNPN, CDR2 SVGIG (reference sequence). V was trimmed by 7 bases and J by 2 bases, leaving 16 bases between them.

In its sample, this clone was seen a few times. This chain joins TRBV28 and TRBJ2-6; 8 nucleotides align to TRBD1. The CDR3 runs to 21 residues. Germline CDR1 is MDHEN and CDR2 is SYDVKM. J was trimmed by 0 bases and V by 4 bases; bases with no gene match: 17. CDR3: CASSYVTDREVLYSGANVLTF. The CDR3 DNA sequence: TGTGCCAGCAGTTACGTTACGGACAGGGAGGTGTTGTACTCTGGGGCCAACGTCCTGACTTTC. The complete variable domain, with remaining parts taken from reference TRBV28 and TRBJ2-6, reads DVKVTQSSRYLVKRTGEKVFLECVQDMDHENMFWYRQDPGLGLRLIYFSYDVKMKEKGDIPEGYSVSREKKERFSLILESASTNQTSMYLCASSYVTDREVLYSGANVLTFGAGSRLTVL.

This clone has a handful of counts. The chain combines TRBV15 with TRBJ2-7; tentatively, D is TRBD2 (6 bases). The CDR3 covers 15 residues. Trimming left V 1 base short and J 2 bases short, with 12 bases between. Germline V gene sequence: CDR1 LNHNV, CDR2 YYDKDF (reference sequence). The CDR3 nucleotides are TGTGCCACCAGCAGAGGCGGGACGACTACCTACGAGCAGTACTTC. Its protein is CATSRGGTTTYEQYF.

Note on this clone: At one boundary the junction diverges from the germline segment, which might be a read error. This sample includes further DNA sequences coding for the same CDR3. The chain uses TRBV5-5 and TRBJ2-7; 10 nucleotides match TRBD1. The length of the CDR3 is 14 residues. The germline V gene has CDR1 SGHKS and CDR2 YYEKEE (reference sequence). Written as DNA, the CDR3 is TGTGCCAGCAGCGGGGACAGGGGAGACTACGAGCAGTATTTC. Its translation is CASSGDRGDYEQYF.

This clone was seen more than once but under ten times. The chain uses TRBV27 and TRBJ2-1; 13 bases line up with TRBD2. CDR1 and CDR2 from the germline V gene are MNHEY and SMNVEV (reference sequence). Trimming removed 7 bases from V and 8 bases from J; junction bases left unmatched: 8. The CDR3 totals 15 residues. This chain's CDR3 is CASTTGLAGVHEQFF. The CDR3 DNA reads TGTGCCAGCACCACAGGACTAGCGGGAGTGCATGAGCAGTTCTTC.

The chain is built from TRBV4-2 and TRBJ1-2; 11 bases are shared with TRBD1. Per germline, CDR1 LGHNA and CDR2 YNFKEQ. CDR3 length: 17 amino acids. The V and J ends lost 0 bases and 1 base, in that order; junction bases with no gene match: 4. This chain's CDR3 is CASSQDWGTGGNYGYTF. CDR3 bases: TGTGCCAGCAGCCAAGATTGGGGGACAGGGGGTAACTATGGCTACACCTTC.

This chain uses TRBV9 with TRBJ2-1; 7 bases align to TRBD2. With 0 bases clipped from V and 7 bases from J, the junction kept 7 bases outside the gene matches. Germline V gene sequence: CDR1 SGDLS, CDR2 YYNGEE. This CDR3 region has 15 residues. The CDR3 loop is CASSVGGLAANEQFF. The CDR3 coding sequence is TGTGCCAGCAGCGTAGGTGGGCTAGCGGCTAATGAGCAGTTCTTC.

V gene TRBV18 combines with J gene TRBJ1-2; 7 positions agree with TRBD1. CDR1 KGHSH and CDR2 LQKENI come from the germline V gene. The CDR3 is 14 residues long. Trimming removed 3 bases from V and 6 bases from J; junction bases left unmatched: 7. CDR3 sequence reads: CASSPEQGINGYTF. The CDR3 DNA reads TGTGCCAGCTCACCGGAACAGGGGATCAATGGCTACACCTTC.

This clone was observed a handful of times. The chain is built from TRBV6-2 or TRBV6-3 and TRBJ2-1; 8 nucleotides match TRBD2. The germline V gene has CDR1 MNHEY and CDR2 SVGEGT. The CDR3 is 13 amino acids. J was trimmed by 7 bases and V by 6 bases; bases with no gene match: 5. CDR3 protein: CASSRTSFNEQFF. The CDR3 DNA sequence: TGTGCCAGCAGCAGGACTAGCTTTAATGAGCAGTTCTTC.

The rearrangement joins TRBV5-4 to TRBJ1-2, with 11 positions matching TRBD1. The germline V gene encodes CDR1 SGHNT and CDR2 YYREEE (reference sequence). V lost 4 bases, J lost 8 bases, and 7 bases stayed unmatched. CDR3 size: 14 residues. Here the CDR3 DNA reads TGTGCCAGCAGCCCGGGACAGGGGGTTGGCGGCTACACCTTC. This encodes CASSPGQGVGGYTF.

V and J are TRBV27 and TRBJ1-6; 7 bases are a match to TRBD1. The CDR3 covers 16 residues. CDR1 and CDR2 from the germline V gene are MNHEY and SMNVEV (reference sequence). V shed 2 bases, J shed 2 bases, and the junction held 3 bases outside the gene matches. This CDR3 is CASSLDRDPYNSPLHF. For the CDR3, the DNA is TGTGCCAGCAGTTTAGACAGGGATCCCTATAATTCACCCCTCCACTTT.

The CDR3, as DNA: TGTGCCAGCTCACCAGTTGGGGGGATTGGTGAAGCTTTCTTT. Amino acids: CASSPVGGIGEAFF. The J gene is TRBJ1-1, the V gene TRBV18; weak D call: TRBD1 (5 bases). Trimming removed 2 bases at V and 7 bases at J, with 14 bases between. CDR3 length: 14 amino acids. Germline loops: CDR1 KGHSH, CDR2 LQKENI.

The rearrangement links TRBV14 to TRBJ2-1; weak D call: TRBD1 (5 bases). The CDR3 spans 16 residues. Germline CDR1 and CDR2: SGHDN and FVKESK. V lost 0 bases to trimming and J lost 2 bases, with 11 bases between them. The CDR3 DNA sequence: TGTGCCAGCAGCCAAGATCTGCCAGGGACCTACAATGAGCAGTTCTTC. This gives the protein CASSQDLPGTYNEQFF.

Here the CDR3 reads CASSSGQRRTDTQYF. The CDR3 region has the DNA TGTGCCAGCAGCTCAGGACAGAGGCGCACAGATACGCAGTATTTT. The chain links TRBV7-3 to TRBJ2-3; D is perhaps TRBD1 (6 bases). The CDR3 length is 15 residues. V was pared by 4 bases and J by 1 base, with 12 bases between. Germline CDR1 reads SGHTA; CDR2 reads FQGTGA.

The rearrangement joins TRBV7-2 to TRBJ2-1; D is unresolved. V lost 2 bases, J lost 2 bases, and 13 bases lay in between. The germline CDR1 and CDR2 sequences are SGHTA and FQGNSA. This CDR3 is 16 amino acids long. CDR3 sequence: CASSLLSDSAYNEQFF. Here the CDR3 DNA reads TGTGCCAGCAGCTTATTGTCTGACTCGGCCTACAATGAGCAGTTCTTC. Together with reference TRBV7-2 and TRBJ2-1, the CDR3 gives the full variable domain: GAGVSQSPSNKVTEKGKDVELRCDPISGHTALYWYRQSLGQGLEFLIYFQGNSAPDKSGLPSDRFSAERTGGSVSTLTIQRTQQEDSAVYLCASSLLSDSAYNEQFFGPGTRLTVL.

The chain carries TRBV28 and TRBJ2-2; D is undetermined. V lost 6 bases and J 5 bases, leaving 13 bases between the germline ends. Germline assignment: CDR1 MDHEN and CDR2 SYDVKM. CDR3 length equals 14 residues. The CDR3 protein is CASSRVVETGELFF. Here the CDR3 DNA reads TGTGCCAGCAGCCGCGTGGTAGAGACCGGGGAGCTGTTTTTT.

The chain uses TRBV4-3 and TRBJ2-2, with D perhaps TRBD2 (6 bases). The germline CDR1 and CDR2 sequences are LGHNA and YSLEER. V lost 0 bases to trimming and J lost 5 bases, with 13 bases between them. This CDR3 comprises 16 residues. The CDR3 spells CASSQDGLALTGELFF. DNA of the CDR3: TGCGCCAGCAGCCAAGATGGCCTAGCGCTTACCGGGGAGCTGTTTTTT.

The chain recombines TRBV30 with TRBJ1-3, with D unclear. Trimming took 5 bases from V and 0 from J, leaving 8 bases between them. Germline assignment: CDR1 GTSNPN and CDR2 SVGIG (reference sequence). CDR3 length: 13 amino acids. The CDR3 nucleotides are TGTGCCTGGGGACCGAGCTCTGGAAACACCATATATTTT. Protein sequence: CAWGPSSGNTIYF. Supplemented by reference TRBV30 and TRBJ1-3, the full variable domain reads SQTIHQWPATLVQPVGSPLSLECTVEGTSNPNLYWYRQAAGRGLQLLFYSVGIGQISSEVPQNLSASRPQDRQFILSSKKLLLSDSGFYLCAWGPSSGNTIYFGEGSWLTVV.

The chain joins TRBV7-2 to TRBJ2-7, with 9 bases identical to TRBD2. Germline V CDR1 and CDR2: SGHTA, FQGNSA. The length of the CDR3 is 16 residues. V was clipped by 3 bases and J by 6 bases; unmatched bases: 12. The CDR3 here is CASSLYAGTSKTEQYF. CDR3 coding DNA: TGTGCCAGCAGCTTGTATGCCGGGACTAGCAAGACCGAGCAGTACTTC.

The chain is built from TRBV6-5 and TRBJ1-1; D call uncertain. This CDR3 contains 14 residues. With 6 bases removed from V and 0 bases from J, the gap between germline ends came to 11 bases. Germline V gene data show CDR1 as MNHEY and CDR2 as SVGAGI. The DNA for the CDR3 is TGTGCCAGCAGAACGAGCCCTCTGAACACTGAAGCTTTCTTT. Its protein is CASRTSPLNTEAFF.

The gene calls are TRBV6-4 and TRBJ2-2; D is uncertain. This CDR3 has 13 amino acids. CDR1 is MRHNA, CDR2 SNTAGT, per germline. V was pared by 2 bases and J by 5 bases, with 6 bases between. The CDR3 region has the DNA TGTGCCAGCAGTGACGGAGCGACCGGGGAGCTGTTTTTT. This encodes CASSDGATGELFF.

This clone was observed once. The gene calls are TRBV4-1 and TRBJ2-3; D call uncertain. Trimming left V 0 bases short and J 7 bases short, with 5 bases between. The CDR3 loop spans 12 amino acids. Per germline, CDR1 MGHRA and CDR2 YSYEKL. CDR3 in amino acids: CASSQDPNTQYF. In nucleotides, the CDR3 is TGCGCCAGCAGCCAAGATCCCAATACGCAGTATTTT.

The J gene is TRBJ2-1, the V gene TRBV19, with 9 bases matching TRBD1. The CDR3 extends over 15 amino acids. The ends lost 9 bases at V and 0 bases at J; junction bases unmatched: 6. Germline V lookup: CDR1 LNHDA, CDR2 SQIVND (reference sequence). The CDR3 region is CASHTGGSSYNEQFF. Written as DNA, the CDR3 is TGTGCCAGCCATACAGGGGGCAGCTCCTACAATGAGCAGTTCTTC.

The table lists this clone with many counts. The gene calls are TRBV27 and TRBJ2-1, with TRBD2 as a possible D gene (6 bases). V lost 5 bases, J lost 6 bases, and 17 bases lay in between. CDR3 length: 15 residues. Germline CDR1 is MNHEY and CDR2 is SMNVEV (reference sequence). The chain's CDR3 is CASSPRDPSSNEQFF. The CDR3, as DNA: TGTGCCAGCAGTCCGCGGGACCCAAGCAGCAATGAGCAGTTCTTC.